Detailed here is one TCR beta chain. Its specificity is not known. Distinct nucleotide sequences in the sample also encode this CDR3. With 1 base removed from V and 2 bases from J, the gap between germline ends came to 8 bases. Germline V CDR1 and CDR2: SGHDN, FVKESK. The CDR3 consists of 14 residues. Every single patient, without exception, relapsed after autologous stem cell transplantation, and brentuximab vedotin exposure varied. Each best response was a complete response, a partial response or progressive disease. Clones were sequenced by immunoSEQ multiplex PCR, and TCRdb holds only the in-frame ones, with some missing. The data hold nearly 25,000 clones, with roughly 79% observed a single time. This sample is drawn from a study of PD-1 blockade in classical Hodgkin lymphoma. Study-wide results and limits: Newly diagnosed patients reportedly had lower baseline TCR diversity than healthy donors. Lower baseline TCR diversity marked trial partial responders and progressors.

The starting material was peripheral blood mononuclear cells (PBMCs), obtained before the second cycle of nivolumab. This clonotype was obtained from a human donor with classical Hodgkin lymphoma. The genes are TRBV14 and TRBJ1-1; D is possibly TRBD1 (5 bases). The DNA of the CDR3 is TGTGCCAGCAGCCAAGTGAGGGGCAACACTGAAGCTTTCTTT. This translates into CASSQVRGNTEAFF.